A selection of T cell receptor beta chains follows, all from one sample in a study of cytomegalovirus exposure and HLA in healthy donors. Assay used: immunoSEQ multiplex PCR; TCRdb lists only in-frame clones, some missing. This table has under 250,000 clones, around 80% appearing once. Input material: PBMCs. The receptors come from a boy aged 5 to 17 in good health and CMV-seronegative. Each CDR3 is given with its conserved first and last residue. A D gene is named only where the DNA matches it firmly. Rows give clone size only sometimes, using once, few, many, or a class for an expanded clone.

D gene | J gene | V gene | clone size | CDR3 protein | CDR3 DNA
NA | TRBJ2-7 | TRBV4-2 | NA | CASSQGASDSYEQYF | TGTGCCAGCAGCCAAGGAGCATCGGACTCCTACGAGCAGTACTTC
TRBD1 | TRBJ1-6 | TRBV15 | NA | CATSSYRGESPLHF | TGTGCCACCAGCAGTTACAGGGGAGAATCACCCCTCCACTTT
TRBD2 | TRBJ2-1 | TRBV25-1 | few | CASSVRLAGGPGLIF | TGTGCCAGCAGTGTCCGACTAGCGGGAGGGCCCGGGTTGATCTTC
TRBD1 | TRBJ1-6 | TRBV10-1 | few | CASSEFGQGAGNSPLHF | TGCGCCAGCAGTGAGTTCGGACAGGGGGCAGGTAATTCACCCCTCCACTTT
NA | TRBJ1-2 | TRBV28 | NA | CASSLRQYGYTF | TGTGCCAGCAGTTTGCGGCAGTATGGCTACACCTTC
TRBD2 | TRBJ2-5 | TRBV4-1 | NA | CASGLAEQETQYF | TGCGCAAGCGGACTAGCGGAGCAAGAGACCCAGTACTTC
TRBD2 | TRBJ2-7 | TRBV5-6 | once | CASSAGVGAYEQYF | TGTGCCAGCAGCGCGGGAGTTGGGGCCTACGAGCAGTACTTC
TRBD1 | TRBJ2-7 | TRBV30 | NA | CAWEGRDGTVGTYEQYF | TGTGCCTGGGAGGGCCGTGACGGGACAGTGGGCACCTACGAGCAGTACTTC
NA | TRBJ1-2 | TRBV2 | NA | CASRTNLMRARSRMGGYTF | TGTGCCAGCAGGACAAACTTGATGAGGGCGAGGAGCCGGATGGGCGGCTACACCTTC
NA | TRBJ1-1 | TRBV2 | NA | CASRTNELTEAFF | TGTGCCAGCAGAACGAACGAGTTAACTGAAGCTTTCTTT
NA | TRBJ2-1 | TRBV4-1 | NA | CASSRTGFNEQFF | TGCGCCAGCAGCCGAACAGGTTTCAATGAGCAGTTCTTC
TRBD2 | TRBJ2-1 | TRBV19 | NA | CAMGPAGGPFDEQFF | TGTGCCATGGGGCCGGCGGGAGGGCCCTTCGATGAGCAGTTCTTC
TRBD1 | TRBJ1-4 | TRBV27 | NA | CASSEQGAFLEKLFF | TGTGCCAGCAGCGAACAGGGGGCGTTTCTTGAAAAACTGTTTTTT
NA | TRBJ2-5 | TRBV9 | few | CASSAADEGLPQYF | TGTGCCAGCAGCGCGGCGGACGAGGGACTCCCCCAGTACTTC
TRBD2 | TRBJ2-7 | TRBV5-1 | NA | CASSLARLAGGLPYEQYF | TGCGCCAGCAGCTTGGCCCGGCTAGCGGGGGGGCTCCCCTACGAGCAGTACTTC
NA | TRBJ2-1 | TRBV2 | NA | CASTNRVMDEQFF | TGTGCCAGCACTAACAGGGTGATGGATGAGCAGTTCTTC
NA | TRBJ1-5 | TRBV10-2 | few | CASRDLGGVGQPQHF | TGCGCCAGCAGGGACCTCGGGGGGGTCGGTCAGCCCCAGCATTTT
NA | TRBJ1-1 | TRBV5-4 | NA | CASSLAGNTEAFF | TGTGCCAGCAGCTTGGCAGGGAACACTGAAGCTTTCTTT
TRBD1 | TRBJ1-1 | TRBV11-2 | NA | CASSGQGLLRPNTEAFF | TGTGCCAGCAGTGGACAGGGCCTACTCCGTCCGAACACTGAAGCTTTCTTT
TRBD1 | TRBJ2-7 | TRBV5-1 | NA | CASSSSPGGSGEQYF | TGCGCCAGCAGCTCAAGCCCAGGGGGATCGGGCGAGCAGTACTTC
NA | TRBJ2-7 | TRBV27 | NA | CASSLSPRGLEQYF | TGTGCCAGCAGTTTATCGCCCAGGGGATTAGAGCAGTACTTC
NA | TRBJ2-1 | TRBV10-3 | NA | CAISEFGGNEQFF | TGTGCCATCAGTGAGTTTGGAGGCAATGAGCAGTTCTTC
NA | TRBJ1-4 | TRBV18 | NA | CASSPGEF | TGTGCCAGCTCTCCAGGGGAGTTT
NA | TRBJ1-1 | TRBV6-5 | NA | CASSYRSTLNTEAFF | TGTGCCAGCAGTTACAGATCCACATTGAACACTGAAGCTTTCTTT
NA | TRBJ1-4 | TRBV5-1 | NA | CASSLQVTNEKLFF | TGCGCCAGCAGCTTACAGGTGACTAATGAAAAACTGTTTTTT
TRBD2 | TRBJ2-1 | TRBV6-5 | NA | CASRSGLVTGEQFF | TGTGCCAGCCGGTCGGGACTAGTGACAGGCGAGCAGTTCTTC
TRBD1 | TRBJ2-3 | TRBV5-1 | NA | CASSFGTGGRDTQYF | TGCGCCAGCAGCTTTGGGACAGGGGGCCGTGATACGCAGTATTTT
NA | TRBJ1-1 | TRBV5-6 | NA | CASSLLSTNTEAFF | TGTGCCAGCAGCTTACTTTCGACTAACACTGAAGCTTTCTTT
TRBD2 | TRBJ2-3 | TRBV6-5 | NA | CASGLGSREHF | TGTGCCAGCGGGTTGGGGTCGCGGGAGCATTTT